This T cell receptor (beta chain) was documented in a study of post-analysis software for immune sequencing data. Study overall: The disease courses spanned relapsing-remitting, secondary progressive and progressive-relapsing forms of multiple sclerosis. Study results and caveats: A few TRBV segments appeared more often in patients than in controls, and TRBV5-6, TRBV5-1 and TRBV20-1 were among these. People with multiple sclerosis had a significantly lower normalized Chao1 diversity than controls did. Under the F measure, samples that were prepared in one batch clustered strongly together.

The CDR3 extends over 13 amino acids. With V trimmed by 6 bases and J by 2 bases, 6 bases remained unmatched. CDR1 and CDR2 (germline): DFQATT, SNEGSKA (reference sequence). This clonotype was detected a few times. Antigen: not known. Unique molecular identifiers were carried by the TCR beta cDNA libraries. There were roughly 0.85 to 11 million T cells, and 450,000 to 550,000 cDNA molecules came from them. TCRdb fed the PCR reads into MiXCR, producing one record per CDR3 protein. The sample includes roughly 870,000 distinct CDR3 sequences, approximately 57% of them seen just once. Sequencing was performed on blood. V and J are TRBV20-1 and TRBJ1-2, with 7 bases identical to TRBD1. The TCR comes from a girl under 18 with multiple sclerosis. The CDR3 sequence is CSAPQGTNYGYTF. The CDR3, as DNA: TGCAGTGCCCCACAGGGGACCAACTATGGCTACACCTTC.